These 25 T cell receptor beta chains came from one sample sequenced in a study of blood T cell repertoires in COVID-19. Profiled with immunoSEQ multiplex PCR; TCRdb holds only in-frame clones, not every one. Here the sample spans fewer than 150,000 clones, about 86% being singletons. Sequenced sample: peripheral blood. Source of these receptors: a woman aged 40 to 50 with acute or convalescent COVID-19.

The chain uses TRBV5-6 and TRBJ2-7, with D tentatively TRBD2 (5 bases). V lost 2 bases and J lost 4, with 13 bases in between. CDR1 is SGHDT and CDR2 is YYEEEE in the germline V gene. The CDR3 contains 14 residues. The CDR3 nucleotides are TGTGCCAGCAGCTTCCCGGGGATAGGTTACGAGCAGTACTTC. It codes for CASSFPGIGYEQYF.

The rearrangement uses TRBV18 and TRBJ2-7, with a weak D call TRBD1 (5 bases). Germline CDR1 is KGHSH and CDR2 is LQKENI. This CDR3 is built from 13 residues. The V and J ends lost 3 bases and 3 bases respectively, with 9 bases between them. The DNA of the CDR3 is TGTGCCAGCTCACCGCAGGGTAACTACGAGCAGTACTTC. Translating it yields CASSPQGNYEQYF.

The chain combines TRBV10-1 with TRBJ1-1; D is ambiguous. Trimming took 5 bases from V and 7 from J, leaving 17 bases between them. Per the germline V gene, CDR1 is WNHNN and CDR2 is SYGVQD (reference sequence). The CDR3 consists of 14 residues. The CDR3, as DNA: TGCGCCAGCAGTCCCCGCCGGAGGCGTCTTGAAGCTTTCTTT. Translated, it gives CASSPRRRRLEAFF.

J is TRBJ2-7 and V is TRBV5-1; weak D call: TRBD1 (6 bases). The germline V gene has CDR1 SGHRS and CDR2 YFSETQ. V lost 5 bases and J lost 7, with 22 bases in between. The CDR3 length is 15 residues. The CDR3 is CASRMTVTGPREQYF. As DNA, the CDR3 is TGCGCCAGCAGGATGACAGTTACAGGGCCTAGAGAGCAGTACTTC. The whole variable domain, remainder taken from reference TRBV5-1 and TRBJ2-7, is KAGVTQTPRYLIKTRGQQVTLSCSPISGHRSVSWYQQTPGQGLQFLFEYFSETQRNKGNFPGRFSGRQFSNSRSEMNVSTLELGDSALYLCASRMTVTGPREQYFGPGTRLTVT.

The chain uses TRBV27 and TRBJ1-6, with D uncertain. CDR3 size: 14 residues. The V gene's germline CDR1 is MNHEY and CDR2 SMNVEV (reference sequence). Trimming shortened V by 5 bases and J by 8 bases, and 13 bases separated the two germline ends. For the CDR3, the DNA is TGTGCCAGCAGTACCGGAGGGCCCGATTCACCCCTCCACTTT. Its translation is CASSTGGPDSPLHF.

This clone appeared a single time. CDR3 region: CASSLDLHQGMNTQYF. The DNA of the CDR3 is TGTGCCAGCAGCTTAGATCTGCACCAGGGAATGAATACGCAGTATTTT. V gene TRBV7-2 combines with J gene TRBJ2-3; tentative D call: TRBD1 (5 bases). V gave up 1 base and J gave up 7 bases, with 18 bases separating them. This CDR3 spans 16 amino acids. CDR1 is SGHTA and CDR2 is FQGNSA in the germline V gene.

This chain links TRBV3-1 (or the pseudogene TRBV3-2) with TRBJ1-2, with D hard to call. Germline CDR1 and CDR2: LGHDT and YNNKEL (reference sequence). Trimming left V 7 bases short and J 4 bases short, with 19 bases between. The CDR3 has 15 amino acids. The CDR3 DNA is TGTGCCAGCAATCCTGGCCTCAATCCGGGCTATGGCTACACCTTC. This encodes CASNPGLNPGYGYTF.

The genes are TRBV20-1 and TRBJ2-7; D not certain. Trimming removed 3 bases at V and 0 bases at J, with 12 bases between. The CDR3 length is 14 residues. The germline V gene encodes CDR1 DFQATT and CDR2 SNEGSKA (reference sequence). CDR3 DNA sequence: TGCAGTGCTAGTCTTGGAGACGTCTCCTACGAGCAGTACTTC. This translates into CSASLGDVSYEQYF.

The chain combines TRBV28 with TRBJ1-2, with 9 positions matching TRBD1. CDR3 size: 15 residues. Trimming took 2 bases from V and 4 from J; bases not matched to a gene: 5. Germline CDR1 reads MDHEN; CDR2 reads SYDVKM. The CDR3: CASSLKTGGSYGYTF. The CDR3 nucleotides read TGTGCCAGCAGTTTAAAGACAGGGGGGAGCTATGGCTACACCTTC.

This chain connects TRBV28 to TRBJ1-6, with 9 nucleotides matching TRBD1. The germline CDR1 and CDR2 sequences are MDHEN and SYDVKM. The J segment lost 0 bases and the V segment lost 5 bases, leaving 14 bases of the junction unmatched. There are 20 residues in the CDR3. As DNA, the CDR3 is TGTGCCAGCAGTCCAGCTCCGGGACAGGGAGGGAGCTCCTATAATTCACCCCTCCACTTT. Its translation: CASSPAPGQGGSSYNSPLHF.

CDR3 bases: TGTGCCAGCAGCTTGACAGGGGATTACTATGGCTACACCTTC. Amino acid sequence: CASSLTGDYYGYTF. This chain uses TRBV7-8 with TRBJ1-2, with 8 bases identical to TRBD1. With 3 bases clipped from V and 3 bases from J, the junction kept 3 bases outside the gene matches. The CDR3 is 14 residues long. Per the germline V gene, CDR1 is SGHVS and CDR2 is FQNEAQ.

This clone has more than one count but fewer than ten. V gene TRBV29-1 combines with J gene TRBJ1-1; no definite D call. Trimming stripped 4 bases from V and 0 bases from J, with 9 bases between. Germline V lookup: CDR1 SQVTM, CDR2 ANQGSEA. CDR3 size: 13 residues. CDR3 DNA: TGCAGCGTTGGGAACAGATTGAACACTGAAGCTTTCTTT. Its protein product is CSVGNRLNTEAFF.

The rearrangement links TRBV7-9 to TRBJ1-5; D not resolved. V was pared by 4 bases and J by 2 bases, with 15 bases between. Germline lookup yields CDR1 SEHNR and CDR2 FQNEAQ (reference sequence). The CDR3 sequence is 16 residues long. The CDR3 loop reads CASSSLTTHGNQPQHF. The CDR3, as DNA: TGTGCCAGCAGCTCCTTAACTACGCACGGCAATCAGCCCCAGCATTTT.

In this sample, this clone turned up once. This chain joins TRBV10-3 and TRBJ2-2; D possibly corresponds to TRBD2 (7 bases). Germline V gives CDR1 ENHRY, CDR2 SYGVKD. Trimming removed 5 bases from V and 5 bases from J, with 15 bases in between. This CDR3 is 15 amino acids long. CDR3 in amino acids: CAISRGGAETGELFF. In nucleotides, the CDR3 is TGTGCCATCAGTCGAGGGGGGGCGGAAACCGGGGAGCTGTTTTTT.

The genes are TRBV7-3 and TRBJ2-7; possible D gene TRBD2, 6 bases. Germline loops: CDR1 SGHTA, CDR2 FQGTGA. The CDR3 loop spans 14 amino acids. The V gene lost 2 bases and the J gene lost 4 bases, with 12 bases spanning the gap. In nucleotides, the CDR3 is TGTGCCAGCAGCTTACCCCGGGAGACATACGAGCAGTACTTC. Its protein is CASSLPRETYEQYF.

The chain couples TRBV27 to TRBJ1-2; D remains unclear. Trimming shortened V by 5 bases and J by 0 bases, and 10 bases separated the two germline ends. Germline V gene sequence: CDR1 MNHEY, CDR2 SMNVEV (reference sequence). The CDR3 loop spans 14 amino acids. The CDR3 here is CASSTALANYGYTF. The CDR3 DNA is TGTGCCAGCAGTACAGCTTTAGCTAACTATGGCTACACCTTC.

The chain employs TRBV5-1 and TRBJ1-1; TRBD1 aligns across 8 bases. J gave up 4 bases and V 0 bases, and 5 bases lay outside the gene matches. CDR3 length equals 15 residues. Germline V gene sequence: CDR1 SGHRS, CDR2 YFSETQ. The DNA for the CDR3 is TGCGCCAGCAGCTTGGGCGAGACAGGGGTCACTGAAGCTTTCTTT. Its protein is CASSLGETGVTEAFF.

The sample holds one count of this clone. V is TRBV14 and J is TRBJ2-5; the D gene is possibly TRBD2 (5 bases). The CDR3 covers 11 residues. V gave up 5 bases and J gave up 7 bases, with 8 bases separating them. From germline, CDR1 is SGHDN and CDR2 FVKESK. The CDR3 here is CASSSGGTQYF. CDR3 DNA: TGTGCCAGCAGCAGCGGCGGGACCCAGTACTTC.

This clone was seen only once. The V call is TRBV9, the J call TRBJ1-3; tentatively, D is TRBD1 (6 bases). V was trimmed by 4 bases and J by 4 bases, leaving 24 bases between them. This CDR3 is 18 amino acids long. The germline CDR1 and CDR2 sequences are SGDLS and YYNGEE. CDR3 residues: CASSTSGGVTGNGNTIYF. The DNA of the CDR3 is TGTGCCAGCAGCACCTCTGGGGGCGTAACCGGGAACGGAAACACCATATATTTT.

This chain uses TRBV27 with TRBJ1-5; D not certain. The CDR3 is made up of 15 amino acids. The V and J ends lost 2 bases and 1 base respectively, with 9 bases between them. Germline CDR1 reads MNHEY; CDR2 reads SMNVEV (reference sequence). CDR3 nucleotide sequence: TGTGCCAGCAGTTTAGGAGCTGGAAGCAATCAGCCCCAGCATTTT. Its translation: CASSLGAGSNQPQHF.

This chain links TRBV18 with TRBJ2-5; no clear D gene. Germline CDR1 reads KGHSH; CDR2 reads LQKENI. The CDR3 runs 12 residues. V was clipped by 3 bases and J by 1 base, with 3 bases between them. In nucleotides, the CDR3 is TGTGCCAGCTCACCCCTCCAAGAGACCCAGTACTTC. This sequence encodes CASSPLQETQYF.

The rearrangement uses TRBV7-9 and TRBJ2-1; 10 bases are shared with TRBD1. V lost 3 bases, J lost 8 bases, and 4 bases stayed unmatched. This CDR3 is built from 14 residues. Germline CDR1 is SEHNR and CDR2 is FQNEAQ (reference sequence). In DNA form, the CDR3 reads TGTGCCAGCAGCTTTGACAGGGGGCGGGATGAGCAGTTCTTC. It yields the protein CASSFDRGRDEQFF.

Of note for this clone: A junction boundary mismatches the germline segment, possibly from a read error. The gene calls are TRBV3-1 (or the pseudogene TRBV3-2) and TRBJ2-7, with D unclear. CDR1 and CDR2 (germline): LGHDT, YNNKEL (reference sequence). This CDR3 contains 10 residues. The CDR3 loop reads CASSQKARNF. The CDR3 nucleotides are TGTGCCAGCAGCCAGAAGGCTAGGAACTTC.

The V gene is TRBV10-3, the J gene TRBJ2-3, with TRBD2 as a possible D gene (5 bases). Trimming cost V 0 bases and J 5 bases, with 15 bases left between them. The CDR3 runs to 16 residues. CDR1 is ENHRY and CDR2 is SYGVKD in the germline V gene. The CDR3 DNA sequence: TGTGCCATCAGTGAGTCGAGGGTACAGCACCGAGATACGCAGTATTTT. Translated: CAISESRVQHRDTQYF.

The V gene is TRBV29-1, the J gene TRBJ2-5; 9 bases line up with TRBD1. Germline V CDR1 and CDR2: SQVTM, ANQGSEA. V trimming: 2 bases; J trimming: 5 bases; junction bases outside the gene matches: 3. CDR3 size: 13 residues. CDR3 residues: CSVETGGDETQYF. The CDR3 DNA reads TGCAGCGTTGAAACAGGGGGCGATGAGACCCAGTACTTC.